This TCR beta chain appears in the sequencing data of a study of T-cell memory formation after mild COVID-19. V lost 3 bases and J 5 bases, leaving 10 bases between the germline ends. The length of the CDR3 is 13 residues. The germline V gene has CDR1 SNHLY and CDR2 FYNNEI. The 5'RACE method, run with constant-segment primers, produced TCR alpha and TCR beta cDNA libraries (carrying sample barcodes and UMIs). MiXCR, run by TCRdb on the 5' RACE reads, gives a single entry per CDR3 protein. The repertoire holds around 370,000 distinct CDR3 sequences, with around a fifth as singletons. Study-wide points: The study found contracting CD4+ clones mainly in CM and EM and contracting CD8+ clones in EMRA.

The table lists this clonotype with a few counts. Antigen unknown. The rearrangement joins TRBV2 to TRBJ2-5; no definite D call. Sequenced input: PBMCs or a T cell subset sorted from them (not recorded which). This clonotype originated in an adult woman who had mild COVID-19 (a few samples of this study predate the infection). Cell type and time point are not known. The CDR3 DNA is TGTGCCAGCAGTGATGTCCGGCGGGAGACCCAGTACTTC. This encodes CASSDVRRETQYF.